The TCR beta chain described here comes from a study of blood T cell repertoires in COVID-19. Study-wide background: Donors in the United States, Italy and Spain gave samples during acute or convalescent COVID-19. PBMCs, B-cell-depleted T cells, or T cells provided the cDNA or gDNA that made up the material.

Methods used by the authors: The assay estimated nucleated cells by amplifying reference gene primers. Libraries were prepared by immunoSEQ multiplex PCR; TCRdb keeps only in-frame clonotypes and omits some of them. The V and J calls and clone size are taken from that table; D and trimming were inferred from the DNA. The sample contains around 230,000 clones, around 83% of which appear only once. Trimming took 0 bases from V and 8 from J, leaving 11 bases between them. The CDR3 is 13 residues long. In germline, CDR1 is SGHDT, CDR2 YYEEEE. The sequence was obtained from a woman aged 55-69 years with active or convalescent COVID-19. Material: peripheral blood. V gene TRBV5-6 combines with J gene TRBJ1-2; maybe TRBD1 (5 bases). CDR3 amino acids: CASSLAGGLGYTF. CDR3 in DNA: TGTGCCAGCAGCTTGGCCGGGGGTTTGGGCTACACCTTC.